This TCR beta chain was identified in a study of T cells in tumors after PD-1 blockade. On the study more broadly: On average, tumor samples gave about 25,000 TCR templates and around 6,300 unique clonotypes. Overall study results and limits: Some novel exhausted tumor clones appeared in pre-treatment blood, suggesting peripheral recruitment.

Specified time point: first of two post-therapy site-matched biopsies approximately two months apart. Of note for this clone: The antigen remains unidentified.

The method was immunoSEQ multiplex PCR; TCRdb's version includes in-frame clones alone and lacks a portion of them. Of more than 2,000 clones listed, 71% were seen once; the top ten hold roughly a sixth. The V gene lost 3 bases and the J gene lost 8 bases, with 20 bases spanning the gap. The germline CDR1 and CDR2 sequences are SGHDT and YYEEEE. The CDR3 spans 16 residues. The chain uses TRBV5-6 and TRBJ1-4, with D possibly being TRBD1 (6 bases). This receptor was obtained from a human donor with basal cell carcinoma. The sample here was tumor tissue, taken after anti-PD-1 treatment. The chain's CDR3 is CASSSLLRGGEEKLFF. DNA for the CDR3: TGTGCCAGCAGCTCCCTACTCAGGGGTGGGGAGGAAAAACTGTTTTTT. The variable domain in full, completed from reference TRBV5-6 and TRBJ1-4, reads DAGVTQSPTHLIKTRGQQVTLRCSPKSGHDTVSWYQQALGQGPQFIFQYYEEEERQRGNFPDRFSGHQFPNYSSELNVNALLLGDSALYLCASSSLLRGGEEKLFFGSGTQLSVL.